The 7 T cell receptor beta chains reported below all come from one sample, sequenced in a study of identical twins. TCRdb independently ran MiXCR on the 5' RACE reads; one entry per CDR3 protein. This sample has some 730,000 distinct CDR3 sequences, with over 15% found just once. These same data were also listed under a study on T cells expressing NK-cell markers.

Source material: PBMCs. Receptor source: a woman aged 18-29 years in good health.

A word on this clonotype: At one end the junction does not follow the germline gene, possibly because of a read error. The chain couples TRBV7-7 to TRBJ2-3; 13 bases map to TRBD2. The germline V gene has CDR1 SSHAT and CDR2 FNYEAQ (reference sequence). This CDR3 region has 16 residues. The CDR3 DNA reads TGTGCTAGCAGCCGTGGGACTAGCGGGGTCCATAGTACGCAGTATTTT. Its protein is CASSRGTSGVHSTQYF.

This clonotype was observed a few times. The chain links TRBV12-3 or TRBV12-4 to TRBJ2-1; 13 positions match TRBD2. The CDR3 sequence is 15 residues long. V was pared by 6 bases and J by 7 bases, with 6 bases of the junction left unmatched. This CDR3 reads CASRKTSGGINEQFF. CDR3 coding DNA: TGTGCCAGCAGAAAGACTAGCGGGGGGATAAATGAGCAGTTCTTC.

The J gene is TRBJ2-7, the V gene TRBV10-3; D perhaps matches TRBD1 (5 bases). CDR3 length equals 14 residues. V was pared by 6 bases and J by 0 bases, with 12 bases between. CDR1 and CDR2 (germline): ENHRY, SYGVKD. CDR3 nucleotide sequence: TGTGCCATCAGCAAGGCCGACAGCTCCTACGAGCAGTACTTC. It translates to CAISKADSSYEQYF.

This clonotype was seen a few times. The V call is TRBV12-3 or TRBV12-4, the J call TRBJ2-2, with a tentative D call TRBD2 (6 bases). The CDR3 length is 14 residues. V dropped 7 bases and J dropped 4 bases, with 13 bases sitting between them. As DNA, the CDR3 is TGTGCCAGCACGTTAGCGGACTCCACCGGGGAGCTGTTTTTT. Translating it yields CASTLADSTGELFF.

The CDR3 coding sequence is TGTGCCAGCAGCTTCCCGGAACTTAGCCAGCCCCAGCATTTT. It encodes CASSFPELSQPQHF. The chain uses TRBV7-2 and TRBJ1-5, with unresolved D. Germline V CDR1 and CDR2: SGHTA, FQGNSA. V lost 3 bases and J lost 7, with 13 bases in between. This CDR3 is 14 amino acids long. Together with reference TRBV7-2 and TRBJ1-5, the CDR3 gives the full variable domain: GAGVSQSPSNKVTEKGKDVELRCDPISGHTALYWYRQSLGQGLEFLIYFQGNSAPDKSGLPSDRFSAERTGGSVSTLTIQRTQQEDSAVYLCASSFPELSQPQHFGDGTRLSIL.

This clonotype appeared a few times. The chain links TRBV10-3 to TRBJ2-6; D unclear. The V gene lost 7 bases and the J gene lost 0 bases, with 7 bases spanning the gap. This CDR3 is 14 amino acids long. In germline, CDR1 is ENHRY, CDR2 SYGVKD. The CDR3 DNA sequence: TGTGCCATCATGGGTCCCTCTGGGGCCAACGTCCTGACTTTC. This gives the protein CAIMGPSGANVLTF.

The V and J genes are TRBV20-1 and TRBJ2-7, with D unresolved. The CDR3 has 15 residues. Germline V CDR1 and CDR2: DFQATT, SNEGSKA (reference sequence). The ends were cut back, 5 bases at V and 2 bases at J, with 19 bases in the middle. DNA of the CDR3: TGCAGTGCTCCGATCCCCGGAGAAGGGACCTACGAGCAGTACTTC. Its protein product is CSAPIPGEGTYEQYF.